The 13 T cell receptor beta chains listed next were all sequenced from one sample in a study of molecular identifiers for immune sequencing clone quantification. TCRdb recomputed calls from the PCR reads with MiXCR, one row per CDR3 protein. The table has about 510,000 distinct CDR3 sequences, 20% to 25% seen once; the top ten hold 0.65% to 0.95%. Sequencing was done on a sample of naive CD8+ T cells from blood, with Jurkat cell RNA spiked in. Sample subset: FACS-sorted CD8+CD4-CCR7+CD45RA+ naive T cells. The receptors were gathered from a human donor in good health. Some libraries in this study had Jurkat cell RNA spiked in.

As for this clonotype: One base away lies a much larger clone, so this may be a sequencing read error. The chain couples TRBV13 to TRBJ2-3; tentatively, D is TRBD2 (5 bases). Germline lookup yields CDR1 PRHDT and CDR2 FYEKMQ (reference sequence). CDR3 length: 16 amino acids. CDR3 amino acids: CTSSPSDFRSTDTQYF. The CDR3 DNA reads TGTACCAGCAGCCCATCGGACTTCAGAAGTACAGATACGCAGTATTTT.

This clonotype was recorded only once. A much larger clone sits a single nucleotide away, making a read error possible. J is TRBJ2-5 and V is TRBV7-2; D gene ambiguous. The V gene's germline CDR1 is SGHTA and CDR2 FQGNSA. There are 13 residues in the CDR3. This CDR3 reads CAGSLDIEETQYF. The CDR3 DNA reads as TGTGCCGGCAGCTTAGACATAGAAGAGACCCAGTACTTC.

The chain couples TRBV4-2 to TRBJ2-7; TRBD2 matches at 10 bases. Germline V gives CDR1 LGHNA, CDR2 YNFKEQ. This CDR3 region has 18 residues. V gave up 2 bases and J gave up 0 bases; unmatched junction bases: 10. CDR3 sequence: CASSQTLNSGRTSYEQYF. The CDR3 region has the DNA TGTGCCAGCAGCCAAACCCTAAATAGCGGGAGGACCTCCTACGAGCAGTACTTC.

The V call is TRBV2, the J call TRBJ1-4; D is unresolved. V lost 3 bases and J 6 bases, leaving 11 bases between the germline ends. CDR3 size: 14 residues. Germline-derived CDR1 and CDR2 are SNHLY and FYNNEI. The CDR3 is CASSDRVEDEKLFF. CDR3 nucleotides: TGTGCCAGCAGTGACCGGGTAGAGGATGAAAAACTGTTTTTT.

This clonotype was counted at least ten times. The CDR3 loop reads CASSGGQGRNQPQHF. The DNA of the CDR3 is TGTGCCAGCAGCGGGGGACAGGGGCGCAATCAGCCCCAGCATTTT. J is TRBJ1-5 and V is TRBV7-8; 10 nucleotides match TRBD1. Germline values: CDR1 SGHVS, CDR2 FQNEAQ. V dropped 5 bases and J dropped 2; count of bases not matched to a gene: 3. CDR3 size: 15 residues.

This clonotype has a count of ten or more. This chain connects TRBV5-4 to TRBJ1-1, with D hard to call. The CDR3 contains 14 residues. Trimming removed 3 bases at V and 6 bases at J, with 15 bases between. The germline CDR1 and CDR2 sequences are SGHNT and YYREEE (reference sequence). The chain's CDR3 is CASSYEGRLAEAFF. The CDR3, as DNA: TGTGCCAGCAGCTATGAGGGTCGTCTAGCTGAAGCTTTCTTT.

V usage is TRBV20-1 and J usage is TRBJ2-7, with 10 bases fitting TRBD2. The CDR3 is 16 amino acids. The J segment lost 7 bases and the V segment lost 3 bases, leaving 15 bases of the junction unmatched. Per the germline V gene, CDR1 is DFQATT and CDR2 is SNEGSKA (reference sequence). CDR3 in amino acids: CSARPNPGLAPPEQYF. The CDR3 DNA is TGCAGTGCTAGGCCCAATCCGGGACTAGCGCCCCCGGAGCAGTACTTC.

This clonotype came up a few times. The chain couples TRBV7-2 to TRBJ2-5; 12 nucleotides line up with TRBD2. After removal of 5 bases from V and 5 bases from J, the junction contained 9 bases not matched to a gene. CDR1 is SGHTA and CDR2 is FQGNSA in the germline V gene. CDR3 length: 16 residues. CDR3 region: CASSRTSGDLRETQYF. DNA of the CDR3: TGTGCCAGCAGCCGGACTAGCGGGGACCTTCGGGAGACCCAGTACTTC.

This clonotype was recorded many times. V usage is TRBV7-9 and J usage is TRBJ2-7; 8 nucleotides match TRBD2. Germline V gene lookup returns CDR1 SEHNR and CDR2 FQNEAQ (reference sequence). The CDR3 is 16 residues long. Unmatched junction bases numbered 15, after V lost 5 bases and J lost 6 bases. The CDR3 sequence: CASSPFGSGSSGEQYF. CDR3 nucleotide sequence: TGTGCCAGCAGCCCCTTTGGCAGCGGGAGTTCAGGCGAGCAGTACTTC.

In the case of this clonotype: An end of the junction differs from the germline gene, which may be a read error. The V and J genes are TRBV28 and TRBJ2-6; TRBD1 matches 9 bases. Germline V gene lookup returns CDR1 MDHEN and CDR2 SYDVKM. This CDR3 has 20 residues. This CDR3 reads CASSLRRGQGLLSGANVPTF. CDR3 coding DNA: TGTGCCAGCAGTTTACGGCGCGGACAGGGGTTGCTATCAGGGGCCAACGTCCCGACTTTC.

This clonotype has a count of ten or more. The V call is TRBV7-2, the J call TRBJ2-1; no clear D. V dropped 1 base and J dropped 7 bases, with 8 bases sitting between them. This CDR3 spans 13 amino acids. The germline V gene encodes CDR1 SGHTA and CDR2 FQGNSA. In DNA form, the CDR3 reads TGTGCCAGCAGCTTAGATTATGGGAATGAGCAGTTCTTC. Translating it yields CASSLDYGNEQFF.

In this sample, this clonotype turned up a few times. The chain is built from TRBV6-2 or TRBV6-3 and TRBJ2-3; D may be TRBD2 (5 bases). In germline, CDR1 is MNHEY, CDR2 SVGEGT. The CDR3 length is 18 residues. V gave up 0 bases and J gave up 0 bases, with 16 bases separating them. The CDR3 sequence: CASSYSALAGGSTDTQYF. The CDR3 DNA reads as TGTGCCAGCAGTTACTCAGCCCTAGCCGGTGGGAGCACAGATACGCAGTATTTT.

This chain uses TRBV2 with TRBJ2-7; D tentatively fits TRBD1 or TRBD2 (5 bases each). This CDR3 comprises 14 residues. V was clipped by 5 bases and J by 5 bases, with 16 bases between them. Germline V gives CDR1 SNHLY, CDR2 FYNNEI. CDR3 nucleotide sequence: TGTGCCAGCAGTCCCTCCGGGACGGCGAACGAGCAGTACTTC. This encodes CASSPSGTANEQYF.